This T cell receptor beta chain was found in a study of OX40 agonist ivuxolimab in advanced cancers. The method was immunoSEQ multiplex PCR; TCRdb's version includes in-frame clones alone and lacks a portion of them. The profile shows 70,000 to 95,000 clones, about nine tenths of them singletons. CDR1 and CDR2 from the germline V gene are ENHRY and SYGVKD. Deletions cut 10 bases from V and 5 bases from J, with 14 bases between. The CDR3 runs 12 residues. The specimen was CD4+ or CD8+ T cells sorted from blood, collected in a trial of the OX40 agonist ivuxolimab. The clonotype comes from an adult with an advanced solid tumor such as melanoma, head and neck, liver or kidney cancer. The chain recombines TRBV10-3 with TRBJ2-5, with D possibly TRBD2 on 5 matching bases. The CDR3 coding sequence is TGTGCCACCGAGGGAGACGGGGAGACCCAGTACTTC. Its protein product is CATEGDGETQYF.